These 19 T cell receptor beta chains were sequenced from one sample in a study of naive and memory T cell subsets. Both TRBC1 and TRBC2 were covered by a beta constant-region primer of two equimolar oligonucleotides. Four rounds of PCR amplified the ligated cDNA using nested alpha and beta constant-region primers plus SP2. TCRdb fed the UMI-ligation and nested PCR reads into MiXCR, producing one record per CDR3 protein. The sample includes over 65,000 distinct CDR3 sequences, over 9% of them seen just once. Sequenced material: naive CD8+ T cells from blood. These receptors all come from a human donor in good health.

This clonotype was counted between two and nine times. This chain links TRBV7-9 with TRBJ1-1, with TRBD1 as a possible D gene (5 bases). Per the germline V gene, CDR1 is SEHNR and CDR2 is FQNEAQ (reference sequence). V was shortened by 3 bases and J by 3 bases, with 14 bases between the two germline ends. The CDR3 is 15 residues long. The chain's CDR3 is CASSLGRRRDTEAFF. For the CDR3, the DNA is TGTGCCAGCAGCTTGGGACGACGAAGGGACACTGAAGCTTTCTTT.

J is TRBJ1-5 and V is TRBV20-1; D is possibly TRBD1 (6 bases). V was shortened by 6 bases and J by 2 bases, with 17 bases between the two germline ends. The CDR3 runs to 15 residues. Germline lookup yields CDR1 DFQATT and CDR2 SNEGSKA (reference sequence). The CDR3 region has the DNA TGCAGTGCCCCGAGTCGGGGGCTGGGCAATCAGCCCCAGCATTTT. Its protein is CSAPSRGLGNQPQHF.

This chain links TRBV13 with TRBJ2-7; 11 bases are a match to TRBD2. Trimming removed 4 bases from V and 5 bases from J; junction bases left unmatched: 10. The CDR3 runs 16 residues. CDR1 is PRHDT, CDR2 FYEKMQ, per germline (reference sequence). DNA of the CDR3: TGTGCCAGCAGCTGGGGGCTAGCGGGAGGTTCCGACGAGCAGTACTTC. Translation gives CASSWGLAGGSDEQYF.

In its sample, this clonotype was seen a few times. The chain employs TRBV9 and TRBJ2-1, with D possibly TRBD1 on 6 matching bases. Trimming removed 1 base at V and 0 bases at J, with 17 bases between. In germline, CDR1 is SGDLS, CDR2 YYNGEE. This CDR3 is built from 18 residues. CDR3 amino acids: CASSVYQGSKSSYNEQFF. Here the CDR3 DNA reads TGTGCCAGCAGCGTATATCAGGGGTCCAAGAGCTCCTACAATGAGCAGTTCTTC. The whole variable domain, filled in from reference TRBV9 and TRBJ2-1, reads DSGVTQTPKHLITATGQRVTLRCSPRSGDLSVYWYQQSLDQGLQFLIQYYNGEERAKGNILERFSAQQFPDLHSELNLSSLELGDSALYFCASSVYQGSKSSYNEQFFGPGTRLTVL.

V is TRBV7-9 and J is TRBJ1-1, with D possibly matching TRBD1 (6 bases). Looked up from germline, CDR1 is SEHNR and CDR2 is FQNEAQ (reference sequence). The CDR3 length is 12 residues. Trimming removed 9 bases from V and 6 bases from J, with 14 bases in between. The CDR3 spells CASTGFDPEAFF. The CDR3 DNA reads TGTGCCAGTACAGGGTTCGATCCTGAAGCTTTCTTT.

This clonotype has just a few counts. The chain combines TRBV28 with TRBJ2-1, with no clear D. V was cut by 3 bases and J by 6 bases, with 12 bases left in between. The CDR3 has 14 residues. Germline V lookup: CDR1 MDHEN, CDR2 SYDVKM. For the CDR3, the DNA is TGTGCCAGCAGTTTTGGTTCGCGTGGCAATGAGCAGTTCTTC. Translated: CASSFGSRGNEQFF.

V usage is TRBV12-3 or TRBV12-4 and J usage is TRBJ2-2; D possibly corresponds to TRBD1 (6 bases). The ends were cut back, 3 bases at V and 2 bases at J, with 7 bases in the middle. The CDR3 spans 14 residues. The CDR3 nucleotides are TGTGCCAGCAGTTTGGGGGCAAACACCGGGGAGCTGTTTTTT. As protein: CASSLGANTGELFF.

Ten or more counts support this clonotype. The rearrangement uses TRBV10-3 and TRBJ2-7; no clear D gene. Per the germline V gene, CDR1 is ENHRY and CDR2 is SYGVKD. Deletions cut 6 bases from V and 3 bases from J, with 6 bases between. The CDR3 has 11 amino acids. The DNA of the CDR3 is TGTGCCATCAGCCAGGACTACGAGCAGTACTTC. This codes for CAISQDYEQYF.

This clonotype was seen a few times. V gene TRBV7-7 combines with J gene TRBJ2-2; D uncertain. The V gene lost 5 bases and the J gene lost 5 bases, with 9 bases spanning the gap. Germline CDR1 SSHAT, CDR2 FNYEAQ (reference sequence). CDR3 size: 13 residues. The chain's CDR3 is CASSKDETGELFF. CDR3 DNA sequence: TGTGCCAGCAGCAAGGATGAGACCGGGGAGCTGTTTTTT.

This clonotype was observed a few times. The rearrangement uses TRBV7-6 and TRBJ2-7; a possible D gene is TRBD1 (7 bases). This CDR3 contains 19 residues. Trimming took 10 bases from V and 2 from J, leaving 33 bases between them. Per the germline V gene, CDR1 is SGHVS and CDR2 is FNYEAQ. The CDR3, as DNA: TGTGCCATCGCAAAAGGGGGCTACGACTCCGGCGGGGACCCCTACGAGCAGTACTTC. This sequence encodes CAIAKGGYDSGGDPYEQYF.

This clonotype was counted only a few times. V gene TRBV27 combines with J gene TRBJ2-7; 8 bases fit TRBD1. V dropped 5 bases and J dropped 0; count of bases not matched to a gene: 6. CDR1 and CDR2 from the germline V gene are MNHEY and SMNVEV (reference sequence). There are 15 residues in the CDR3. CDR3 protein: CASSATGDNSYEQYF. In DNA form, the CDR3 reads TGTGCCAGCAGTGCGACAGGGGACAACTCCTACGAGCAGTACTTC.

In this sample, this clonotype turned up many times. At one end the junction does not follow the germline gene, possibly because of a read error. V is TRBV7-9 and J is TRBJ2-7; D uncertain. Looked up from germline, CDR1 is SEHNR and CDR2 is FQNEAQ (reference sequence). The CDR3 runs to 14 residues. The DNA of the CDR3 is TGTGCCAGCACCTTAGACGGTGACTCCTACGAGCAGTACTTC. Encoded protein: CASTLDGDSYEQYF. The complete variable domain, with remaining parts taken from reference TRBV7-9 and TRBJ2-7, reads DTGVSQNPRHKITKRGQNVTFRCDPISEHNRLYWYRQTLGQGPEFLTYFQNEAQLEKSRLLSDRFSAERPKGSFSTLEIQRTEQGDSAMYLCASTLDGDSYEQYFGPGTRLTVT.

This clonotype has a count of ten or more. The rearrangement joins TRBV7-9 to TRBJ2-1; 7 bases are shared with TRBD1. This CDR3 has 14 amino acids. Germline values: CDR1 SEHNR, CDR2 FQNEAQ (reference sequence). With V trimmed by 3 bases and J by 4 bases, 3 bases remained unmatched. The CDR3 DNA sequence: TGTGCCAGCAGCTTCCTGGACAGGTACAATGAGCAGTTCTTC. It is translated as CASSFLDRYNEQFF.

The chain has TRBV27 and TRBJ2-2, with a weak D call TRBD1 (5 bases). The germline V and J ends were trimmed by 5 bases and 5 bases, with 18 bases remaining between them. Germline V CDR1 and CDR2: MNHEY, SMNVEV (reference sequence). The CDR3 contains 16 residues. Here the CDR3 DNA reads TGTGCCAGCAGTCCCTCGGTCAGGGAAGGGACCGGGGAGCTGTTTTTT. It yields the protein CASSPSVREGTGELFF.

This clonotype was seen only a few times. The chain has TRBV27 and TRBJ2-3; the match to TRBD2 covers 8 bases. The CDR3 runs 16 residues. CDR1 is MNHEY, CDR2 SMNVEV, per germline (reference sequence). The junction had 12 bases not matched to a gene; V was cut back by 6 bases and J by 4 bases. The CDR3 region has the DNA TGTGCCAGCAGAGAGCGTGCCGGGACTAGTGCAGATACGCAGTATTTT. Its translation: CASRERAGTSADTQYF.

Many counts were recorded for this clonotype. The V and J genes are TRBV11-2 and TRBJ2-5; possibly TRBD2 for D (5 bases). With 1 base removed from V and 5 bases from J, the gap between germline ends came to 14 bases. Germline-derived CDR1 and CDR2 are SGHAT and FQNNGV. The CDR3 extends over 15 amino acids. CDR3 residues: CASSLGPSSIETQYF. CDR3 nucleotide sequence: TGTGCCAGCAGCTTAGGACCTAGCTCCATCGAGACCCAGTACTTC.

This clonotype was observed at least ten times. The V call is TRBV3-1, the J call TRBJ1-3; D not certain. V was clipped by 1 base and J by 5 bases, with 12 bases between them. Germline V gene lookup returns CDR1 LGHDT and CDR2 YNNKEL (reference sequence). CDR3 length: 15 amino acids. The CDR3 region has the DNA TGTGCCAGCAGCCAAGCAGAGGACGCGAGAAACACCATATATTTT. This gives the protein CASSQAEDARNTIYF.

The V gene is TRBV7-3, the J gene TRBJ2-2; TRBD1 matches 7 bases. This CDR3 has 17 amino acids. Germline V gives CDR1 SGHTA, CDR2 FQGTGA. The ends lost 5 bases at V and 5 bases at J; junction bases unmatched: 14. CDR3 bases: TGTGCCAGCAGCCTCCAAGAGGGACAGAGACGGACCGGGGAGCTGTTTTTT. Translating gives CASSLQEGQRRTGELFF.

This clonotype occurred a few times. This chain links TRBV6-2 or TRBV6-3 with TRBJ2-5; perhaps D is TRBD1 or TRBD2 (5 bases each). Germline V lookup: CDR1 MNHEY, CDR2 SVGEGT. Trimming took 8 bases from V and 1 from J, leaving 17 bases between them. This CDR3 is built from 15 residues. The CDR3 DNA reads as TGTGCCAGCCATGAGGGGCCCGGTACCCAAGAGACCCAGTACTTC. Amino acid sequence: CASHEGPGTQETQYF.